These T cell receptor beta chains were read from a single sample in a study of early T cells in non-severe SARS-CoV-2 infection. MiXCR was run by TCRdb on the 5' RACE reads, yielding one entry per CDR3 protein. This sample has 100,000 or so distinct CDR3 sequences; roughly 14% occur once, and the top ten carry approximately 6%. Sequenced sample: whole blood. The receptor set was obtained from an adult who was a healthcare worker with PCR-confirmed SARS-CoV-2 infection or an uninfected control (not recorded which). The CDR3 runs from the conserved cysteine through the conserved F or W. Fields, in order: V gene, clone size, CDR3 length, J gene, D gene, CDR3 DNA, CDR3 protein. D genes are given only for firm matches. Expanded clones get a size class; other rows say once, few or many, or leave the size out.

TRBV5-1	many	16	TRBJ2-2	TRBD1	TGCGCCAGCAGCTTGAAGGCAGGGGGACCCACCGGGGAGCTGTTTTTT	CASSLKAGGPTGELFF
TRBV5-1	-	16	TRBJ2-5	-	TGCGCCAGCAGCTTGTGGGGGGCACGAAACCAAGAGACCCAGTACTTC	CASSLWGARNQETQYF
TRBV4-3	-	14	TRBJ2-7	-	TGCGCCAGCAGCCCGGAGCGGTTCTCCTACGAGCAGTACTTC	CASSPERFSYEQYF
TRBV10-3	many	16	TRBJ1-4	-	TGTGCCATCAGTGAGAAAATGGGTGGATTAAATGAAAAACTGTTTTTT	CAISEKMGGLNEKLFF
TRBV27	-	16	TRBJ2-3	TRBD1	TGTGCCAGCACCCCTCTAGGGGACAGGTACTTGAATACGCAGTATTTT	CASTPLGDRYLNTQYF
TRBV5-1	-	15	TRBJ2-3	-	TGCGCCAGCAGCTCATCTAGAGCCCGGTGGGATACGCAGTATTTT	CASSSSRARWDTQYF
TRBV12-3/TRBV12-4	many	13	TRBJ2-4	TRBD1	TGTGCCAGTCTCGATGGGACAGAAAACATTCAGTACTTC	CASLDGTENIQYF
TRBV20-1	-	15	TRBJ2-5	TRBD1	TGCAGTGCTCGCTACCCAGGGGGAATCGGGGAGACCCAGTACTTC	CSARYPGGIGETQYF
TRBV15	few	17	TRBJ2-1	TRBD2	TGTGCCACCAGCAGAGAGCTCGGGACTAGCGGGTTTGGTGAGCAGTTCTTC	CATSRELGTSGFGEQFF
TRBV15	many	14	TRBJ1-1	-	TGTGCCACCAGCAGAGATACGAGGGGGACTGAAGCTTTCTTT	CATSRDTRGTEAFF
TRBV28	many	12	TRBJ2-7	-	TGTGCCAGCAGTTTGACGGGGTACGAGCAGTACTTC	CASSLTGYEQYF
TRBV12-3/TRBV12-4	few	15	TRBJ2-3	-	TGTGCCAGCAGTTCCCCCGACGGTTTCACAGATACGCAGTATTTT	CASSSPDGFTDTQYF